The text below deals with one T cell receptor beta chain. What it binds is not known. This specimen belongs to a study of radiotherapy plus CTLA-4 blockade in lung cancer. About the study: Patients showed objective responses in about 20% of cases, and disease control was achieved by approximately 33%.

Study-level points and caveats: The best prediction of response reportedly came from early blood T cell clone dynamics, with interferon-beta. There was expansion of tumor-derived TCR clones in blood after radiotherapy plus ipilimumab.

CTLA-4 blockade using ipilimumab, together with focal radiation, was received by patients with chemo-refractory metastatic non-small-cell lung cancer. The V gene end was trimmed by 5 bases and the J gene end by 9 bases; junction bases not matched to a gene: 11. CDR1 is SGHVS and CDR2 is FQNEAQ in the germline V gene. The CDR3 is 15 residues long. This table comes from immunoSEQ multiplex PCR, and its TCRdb copy is limited to in-frame clones, with some not included. The repertoire has tens of thousands of clones, about 72% of them found once; the top ten carry 2.5% to 3%. This TCR came from a human donor with non-small cell lung cancer who had a complete response to radiotherapy plus ipilimumab. The chain uses TRBV7-8 and TRBJ1-3; 9 bases are shared with TRBD1. The input for sequencing was peripheral blood, taken from a patient treated with radiotherapy plus ipilimumab. Written as DNA, the CDR3 is TGTGCCAGCAGCGCCGGACAGGGGAGTTTTGGCACCATATATTTT. Its translation: CASSAGQGSFGTIYF.